The 21 T cell receptor beta chains presented below share a single source sample, sequenced in a study of Graves' ophthalmopathy and Graves' hyperthyroidism. RNA transcripts served as template for amplifying TCR beta CDR3 sequences. The authors performed first-round RT-PCR with HTBI primers and then a second-round multiplex PCR. TCRdb analysed the multiplex PCR reads with MiXCR anew, one entry per CDR3 protein. This sample has around 1,000,000 distinct CDR3 sequences, with about two fifths found just once. The sequencing sample was made of peripheral blood or thyroid tissue (not recorded which). Every receptor here comes from an adult man with Graves' hyperthyroidism.

CDR3 nucleotide sequence: TGTGCCAGCAGCTTCGACAGGGGGCAGTTCTACGAGCAGTACTTC. Its translation: CASSFDRGQFYEQYF. The chain uses TRBV2 and TRBJ2-7; 10 bases fit TRBD1. This CDR3 has 15 amino acids. Germline-derived CDR1 and CDR2 are SNHLY and FYNNEI. The V gene end was trimmed by 6 bases and the J gene end by 3 bases; junction bases not matched to a gene: 8. The entire variable domain, with the rest obtained from reference TRBV2 and TRBJ2-7, is as follows: EPEVTQTPSHQVTQMGQEVILRCVPISNHLYFYWYRQILGQKVEFLVSFYNNEISEKSEIFDDQFSVERPDGSNFTLKIRSTKLEDSAMYFCASSFDRGQFYEQYFGPGTRLTVT.

Ten or more counts support this clonotype. The V and J genes are TRBV7-2 and TRBJ2-7; possible D gene TRBD1, 5 bases. The CDR3 loop spans 13 amino acids. Trimming left V 4 bases short and J 0 bases short, with 7 bases between. Looked up from germline, CDR1 is SGHTA and CDR2 is FQGNSA. The CDR3 DNA follows: TGTGCCAGCAGCTACAGGAGCTCCTACGAGCAGTACTTC. Translating gives CASSYRSSYEQYF. The variable domain in full, with the rest retrieved from reference TRBV7-2 and TRBJ2-7, is GAGVSQSPSNKVTEKGKDVELRCDPISGHTALYWYRQSLGQGLEFLIYFQGNSAPDKSGLPSDRFSAERTGGSVSTLTIQRTQQEDSAVYLCASSYRSSYEQYFGPGTRLTVT.

Of note for this clonotype: Being one base from a much bigger clone, this may be a read error. The chain is built from TRBV19 and TRBJ2-5; 8 bases are shared with TRBD1. CDR3 length: 15 amino acids. Germline V gene data show CDR1 as LNHDA and CDR2 as SQIVND (reference sequence). The CDR3 loop is CASHAGGWRQDTQYF. CDR3 coding DNA: TGTGCCAGTCACGCAGGGGGCTGGAGGCAAGATACCCAGTACTTC.

The sample holds a few counts of this clonotype. The CDR3 reads CASSPGGVGNQPQHF. CDR3 DNA sequence: TGTGCCAGCAGCCCCGGGGGTGTGGGCAATCAGCCCCAGCATTTT. The V gene is TRBV7-2, the J gene TRBJ1-5; tentatively, D is TRBD1 (5 bases). Trimming removed 5 bases at V and 2 bases at J, with 13 bases between. The CDR3 totals 15 residues. Germline loops: CDR1 SGHTA, CDR2 FQGNSA.

This chain uses TRBV15 with TRBJ2-5, with D perhaps matching TRBD1 (6 bases). In germline, CDR1 is LNHNV, CDR2 YYDKDF (reference sequence). Trimming took 1 base from V and 3 from J, leaving 9 bases between them. The CDR3 has 14 residues. The CDR3 protein is CATSRVGGKETQYF. CDR3 in DNA: TGTGCCACCAGCAGAGTTGGGGGCAAAGAGACCCAGTACTTC.

This clonotype was detected only once. This rearrangement joins TRBV12-3 or TRBV12-4 to TRBJ2-5, with 11 bases that match TRBD2. The CDR3 length is 18 residues. V lost 3 bases, J lost 5 bases, and 14 bases stayed unmatched. CDR3 sequence reads: CASSLAASGRQAGETQYF. The DNA for the CDR3 is TGTGCCAGCAGTTTGGCGGCTAGCGGGAGGCAGGCGGGGGAGACCCAGTACTTC.

This clonotype came up once. Here the CDR3 reads CSSGQGSYGYTF. The CDR3 DNA sequence: TGCAGCTCGGGACAGGGTAGCTATGGCTACACCTTC. The rearrangement links TRBV29-1 to TRBJ1-2; 9 nucleotides agree with TRBD1. This CDR3 spans 12 amino acids. Per germline, CDR1 SQVTM and CDR2 ANQGSEA. The V and J ends lost 8 bases and 4 bases, in that order; junction bases with no gene match: 5.

This clonotype was counted many times. The rearrangement links TRBV13 to TRBJ2-7; D may match TRBD1 or TRBD2 (5 bases each). Germline assignment: CDR1 PRHDT and CDR2 FYEKMQ (reference sequence). Trimming cost V 5 bases and J 0 bases, with 14 bases left between them. The CDR3 sequence is 15 residues long. CDR3 DNA sequence: TGTGCCAGCAGCCTCTTAGGGGACCTCTCCTACGAGCAGTACTTC. Translating it yields CASSLLGDLSYEQYF.

The V gene is TRBV15, the J gene TRBJ2-5, with D perhaps TRBD1 or TRBD2 (5 bases each). The CDR3 length is 17 residues. Trimming stripped 0 bases from V and 1 base from J, with 15 bases between. The V gene's germline CDR1 is LNHNV and CDR2 YYDKDF (reference sequence). CDR3 protein: CATSRDMAGLAQETQYF. DNA of the CDR3: TGTGCCACCAGCAGAGATATGGCAGGGCTAGCCCAAGAGACCCAGTACTTC.

In this sample, this clonotype turned up a few times. The chain uses TRBV24-1 and TRBJ1-1; 9 positions match TRBD1. V trimming: 5 bases; J trimming: 5 bases; junction bases outside the gene matches: 11. Germline values: CDR1 KGHDR, CDR2 SFDVKD. This CDR3 spans 16 amino acids. CDR3 nucleotides: TGTGCCACCAGTGGGACCCGGACAGGGGTGACAACTGAAGCTTTCTTT. Translated: CATSGTRTGVTTEAFF.

The chain carries TRBV6-5 and TRBJ1-3, with D tentatively TRBD1 (5 bases). The CDR3 spans 15 residues. CDR1 is MNHEY, CDR2 SVGAGI, per germline. V lost 8 bases to trimming and J lost 4 bases, with 18 bases between them. CDR3 coding DNA: TGTGCCAGCGGACCCCAGGGAGCGACAGGAAACACCATATATTTT. Its protein product is CASGPQGATGNTIYF.

Many counts were recorded for this clonotype. The V gene is TRBV20-1, the J gene TRBJ2-5; a weak D match, TRBD1 (5 bases). Trimming cost V 2 bases and J 9 bases, with 19 bases left between them. The CDR3 contains 14 residues. Germline CDR1 DFQATT, CDR2 SNEGSKA (reference sequence). The CDR3 loop reads CSARRRTQVWAQYF. The CDR3 DNA follows: TGCAGTGCTAGACGCCGGACACAGGTTTGGGCCCAGTACTTC.

The chain employs TRBV6-2 or TRBV6-3 and TRBJ1-1; D is perhaps TRBD1 (5 bases). Trimming left V 2 bases short and J 1 base short, with 11 bases between. This CDR3 has 15 residues. Germline V gene data show CDR1 as MNHEY and CDR2 as SVGEGT. The CDR3 DNA follows: TGTGCCAGCAGTTACCTAGGGACGGAGAACACTGAAGCTTTCTTT. Translation gives CASSYLGTENTEAFF.

At least ten counts were recorded for this clonotype. V and J are TRBV6-6 and TRBJ2-5, with D maybe TRBD2 (5 bases). From germline, CDR1 is MNHNY and CDR2 SVGAGI (reference sequence). The CDR3 loop spans 14 amino acids. V lost 5 bases and J lost 4, with 14 bases in between. CDR3 DNA sequence: TGTGCCAGCAGTGAAAGCCTAGCTAGAGAGACCCAGTACTTC. Protein product: CASSESLARETQYF.

Note on this clonotype: It may be a read error: a sequence one base away is much more abundant. The chain combines TRBV6-6 with TRBJ2-5, with D possibly called TRBD1 or TRBD2 (5 bases each). The tail of the sequence fits TRBJ2-1 better, so the J call may be wrong. This CDR3 region has 13 residues. Germline-derived CDR1 and CDR2 are MNHNY and SVGAGI (reference sequence). The CDR3 nucleotides are TGTGCCAGCAGCGTTGGGACCCAAGAGACCCAGTTCTTC. This codes for CASSVGTQETQFF.

A word on this clonotype: A single base separates this from a much larger clone, so it may be a read error. This sequence joins TRBV2 and TRBJ1-1, with D unclear. There are 12 residues in the CDR3. The germline gives CDR1 SNHLY, CDR2 FYNNEI. Trimming pared 11 bases from V and 1 base from J, leaving 11 bases between. As DNA, the CDR3 is TGTGCCTCCGGGGAAAGGAACACTGAAGCTTTCTTT. Translated, it gives CASGERNTEAFF.

The chain uses TRBV10-3 and TRBJ2-2; 8 bases fit TRBD2. Trimming cost V 7 bases and J 0 bases; bases outside gene matches: 4. Germline CDR1 and CDR2: ENHRY and SYGVKD. CDR3 length equals 15 residues. CDR3 residues: CAITTGLANTGELFF. The CDR3 DNA sequence: TGTGCCATCACCACGGGACTAGCGAACACCGGGGAGCTGTTTTTT.

This clonotype came up many times. The chain employs TRBV20-1 and TRBJ1-1; D is unclear. The V end was cut by 8 bases, the J end by 5 bases, with 18 bases between. CDR3 size: 13 residues. Germline assignment: CDR1 DFQATT and CDR2 SNEGSKA (reference sequence). The CDR3 DNA sequence: TGCAGTTCCTACGGGCCCCTCGGGACTGAAGCTTTCTTT. Its translation is CSSYGPLGTEAFF.

This clonotype was counted between two and nine times. The chain uses TRBV6-5 and TRBJ1-5, with a tentative D call TRBD1 (6 bases). V shed 5 bases and J shed 2 bases, with 22 bases lying between them. The CDR3 consists of 18 residues. CDR1 MNHEY and CDR2 SVGAGI come from the germline V gene. The chain's CDR3 is CASSEYQSWTVGNQPQHF. CDR3 bases: TGTGCCAGCAGTGAGTATCAGTCCTGGACAGTAGGCAATCAGCCCCAGCATTTT.

The genes are TRBV2 and TRBJ2-3; either TRBD1 or TRBD2 may supply D (7 bases each). The CDR3 is 15 amino acids. V was clipped by 7 bases and J by 3 bases, with 17 bases between them. CDR1 SNHLY and CDR2 FYNNEI come from the germline V gene. CDR3 region: CASTGRGHWTDTQYF. The CDR3, as DNA: TGTGCCAGCACGGGGAGGGGGCATTGGACAGATACGCAGTATTTT.

This clonotype was recorded at least ten times. The V call is TRBV6-5, the J call TRBJ1-2, with TRBD1 matching over 8 bases. The CDR3 extends over 14 amino acids. Germline V gives CDR1 MNHEY, CDR2 SVGAGI. V was pared by 5 bases and J by 4 bases, with 6 bases of the junction left unmatched. CDR3 residues: CASSQGQGVYGYTF. CDR3 in DNA: TGTGCCAGCAGTCAAGGACAGGGTGTCTATGGCTACACCTTC.